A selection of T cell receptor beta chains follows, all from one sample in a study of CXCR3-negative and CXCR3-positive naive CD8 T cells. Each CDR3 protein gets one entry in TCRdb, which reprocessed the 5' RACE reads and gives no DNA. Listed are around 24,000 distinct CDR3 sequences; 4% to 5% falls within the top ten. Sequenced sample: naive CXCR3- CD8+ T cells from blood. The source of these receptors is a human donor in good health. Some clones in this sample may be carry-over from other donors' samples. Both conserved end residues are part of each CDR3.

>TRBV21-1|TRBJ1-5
CARGTGYQPQHF
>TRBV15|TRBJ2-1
CATSRATGDEQFF
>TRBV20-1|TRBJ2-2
CSARLPTGRLAGELFF
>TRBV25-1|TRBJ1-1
CASSEWVGDEAFF
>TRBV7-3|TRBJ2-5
CASSSGQGMHRTQYF
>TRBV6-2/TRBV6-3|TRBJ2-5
CASSSGTAETQYF
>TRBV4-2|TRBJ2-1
CASSRGTNEQFF
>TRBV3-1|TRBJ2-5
CASSQPRWTSGQETQYF
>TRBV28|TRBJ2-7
CASTMTGDEQYF
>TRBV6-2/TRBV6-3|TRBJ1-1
CASIPYGGKNTEAFF
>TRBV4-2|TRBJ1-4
CASSQYPRAATNEKLFF
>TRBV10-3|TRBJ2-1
CATGQLLNEQFF
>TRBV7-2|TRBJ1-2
CASSSPGTAANYGYTF